The 30 T cell receptor beta chains in this list originate from one sample, sequenced in a study of blood T cells in healthy people across ages (dated by TCRdb to between 2014 and 2017). To prepare the library, 5' RACE was applied. Instrument used: Illumina HiSeq 2500. A second PCR of 7 to 11 cycles was performed with a sample-barcoded 5' primer and a J-beta primer mix. The raw public data were reprocessed by TCRdb itself: fastp quality trimming at Q25, MiXCR clonotype calling, in-frame beta chains only. Each CDR3 protein appears once, grouped with its most common genes and DNA. Across this sample there are hundreds of thousands of distinct CDR3 sequences, with 43% seen only once. The ten largest clones take up 20% of the sample. The sequencing input was blood. These receptors were obtained from a woman aged 55 to 70 in good health.

In this sample, this clonotype turned up a few times. The chain is built from TRBV5-1 and TRBJ2-3, with a weak D call TRBD1 (5 bases). The CDR3 has 13 amino acids. Germline CDR1 reads SGHRS; CDR2 reads YFSETQ. V lost 0 bases to trimming and J lost 6 bases, with 8 bases between them. CDR3 region: CASSLDGADTQYF. CDR3 coding DNA: TGCGCCAGCAGCTTGGATGGGGCGGATACGCAGTATTTT.

The CDR3 coding sequence is TGTGCCAGCAGTTTACTCGTAGCGGGACTGAACACCGGGGAGCTGTTTTTT. Its translation is CASSLLVAGLNTGELFF. The chain couples TRBV27 to TRBJ2-2; 8 bases are shared with TRBD2. Per the germline V gene, CDR1 is MNHEY and CDR2 is SMNVEV (reference sequence). The CDR3 runs to 17 residues. Trimming removed 2 bases from V and 1 base from J; junction bases left unmatched: 6.

This clonotype was counted a few times. V is TRBV11-2 and J is TRBJ2-1; TRBD2 might be the D (6 bases). CDR1 is SGHAT and CDR2 is FQNNGV in the germline V gene. The ends were cut back, 5 bases at V and 12 bases at J, with 23 bases in the middle. The CDR3 is 15 residues long. The CDR3 bases are TGTGCCAGCAGCCAAGAGGGACTCCTCGACCACACGCAGTTCTTC. It translates to CASSQEGLLDHTQFF.

To note about this clonotype: A much larger clone lies a single base off, so this may be a read error. The J gene is TRBJ2-1, the V gene TRBV12-3 or TRBV12-4; D is uncertain. Between the trimmed V and J ends, which lost 3 bases and 10 bases, there was a span of 10 bases. The CDR3 totals 12 residues. The CDR3 loop reads CASSFDIYEQFF. The CDR3 DNA reads as TGTGCCAGCAGTTTTGATATCTACGAGCAGTTCTTC.

A few counts support this clonotype. The chain carries TRBV7-9 and TRBJ1-6; the match to TRBD1 covers 7 bases. V lost 5 bases and J lost 7; bases outside the gene matches: 8. The CDR3 totals 15 residues. In germline, CDR1 is SEHNR, CDR2 FQNEAQ (reference sequence). DNA for the CDR3: TGTGCCAGCAGCGGAAATGACAGGGCCAATTCACCCCTCCACTTT. Encoded protein: CASSGNDRANSPLHF. The full variable domain, rest sourced from reference TRBV7-9 and TRBJ1-6, is DTGVSQNPRHKITKRGQNVTFRCDPISEHNRLYWYRQTLGQGPEFLTYFQNEAQLEKSRLLSDRFSAERPKGSFSTLEIQRTEQGDSAMYLCASSGNDRANSPLHFGNGTRLTVT.

The rearrangement links TRBV7-8 to TRBJ2-1; 9 positions agree with TRBD2. CDR3 length equals 15 residues. V was clipped by 5 bases and J by 9 bases; unmatched bases: 11. Germline CDR1 reads SGHVS; CDR2 reads FQNEAQ. The CDR3 coding sequence is TGTGCCAGCAGCCCACCGGGACTAGCTACAAGTGAGCAGTTCTTC. Its protein is CASSPPGLATSEQFF.

The chain carries TRBV20-1 and TRBJ2-7, with TRBD1 matching over 7 bases. The CDR3 sequence is 13 residues long. Trimming at V came to 3 bases and at J to 2 bases, leaving 4 bases not matched to a gene. CDR1 and CDR2 from the germline V gene are DFQATT and SNEGSKA (reference sequence). The CDR3 here is CSASRDRPYEQYF. The CDR3 coding sequence is TGCAGTGCTAGTCGGGACAGACCCTACGAGCAGTACTTC.

The gene calls are TRBV20-1 and TRBJ2-1; D is perhaps TRBD1 (5 bases). CDR1 and CDR2 (germline): DFQATT, SNEGSKA (reference sequence). This CDR3 comprises 11 residues. V lost 2 bases to trimming and J lost 8 bases, with 7 bases between them. The CDR3 bases are TGCAGTGCTAGACGCAGGGATGAGCAGTTCTTC. It specifies CSARRRDEQFF.

This clonotype has only a few counts. V gene TRBV25-1 combines with J gene TRBJ1-6, with D possibly TRBD1 on 5 matching bases. The germline V gene encodes CDR1 MGHDK and CDR2 SYGVNS. Deletions cut 6 bases from V and 7 bases from J, with 13 bases between. The length of the CDR3 is 14 residues. CDR3 residues: CASRGGTDNSPLHF. The CDR3 nucleotides are TGTGCCAGCAGGGGGGGGACTGACAATTCACCCCTCCACTTT. The entire variable domain, with the rest obtained from reference TRBV25-1 and TRBJ1-6, is as follows: EADIYQTPRYLVIGTGKKITLECSQTMGHDKMYWYQQDPGMELHLIHYSYGVNSTEKGDLSSESTVSRIRTEHFPLTLESARPSHTSQYLCASRGGTDNSPLHFGNGTRLTVT.

This clonotype was detected a few times. The V gene is TRBV12-3 or TRBV12-4, the J gene TRBJ2-1; 10 bases match TRBD2. J was trimmed by 7 bases and V by 7 bases; bases with no gene match: 13. This CDR3 comprises 16 residues. The chain's CDR3 is CASKFLGASGGNEQFF. In DNA form, the CDR3 reads TGTGCCAGCAAATTTTTAGGGGCTAGCGGGGGTAATGAGCAGTTCTTC.

This clonotype was seen many times. This chain links TRBV7-6 with TRBJ2-7; D not certain. CDR1 and CDR2 (germline): SGHVS, FNYEAQ. This CDR3 has 14 residues. The germline V and J ends were trimmed by 1 base and 4 bases, with 11 bases remaining between them. The CDR3 loop reads CASSLDRNQYEQYF. The CDR3 bases are TGTGCCAGCAGCTTAGACAGAAATCAATACGAGCAGTACTTC.

The chain joins TRBV3-1 to TRBJ2-5; D may be TRBD1 or TRBD2 (5 bases each). The length of the CDR3 is 15 residues. Germline V lookup: CDR1 LGHDT, CDR2 YNNKEL (reference sequence). V shed 3 bases and J shed 7 bases, with 18 bases lying between them. Written as DNA, the CDR3 is TGTGCCAGCAGCCACAGGACGTCAACGAGGGGGACCCAGTACTTC. Its protein is CASSHRTSTRGTQYF.

V gene TRBV7-9 combines with J gene TRBJ2-1; 9 positions match TRBD1. The germline CDR1 and CDR2 sequences are SEHNR and FQNEAQ (reference sequence). The CDR3 contains 14 residues. V lost 5 bases, J lost 7 bases, and 6 bases stayed unmatched. Written as DNA, the CDR3 is TGTGCCAGCAGCCTCGGGACAGGGTTTAATGAGCAGTTCTTC. It encodes CASSLGTGFNEQFF.

The chain joins TRBV9 to TRBJ2-3; no firm D call. Germline V gene lookup returns CDR1 SGDLS and CDR2 YYNGEE. The CDR3 is 11 residues long. V was cut by 4 bases and J by 6 bases, with 6 bases left in between. The CDR3 coding sequence is TGTGCCAGCAGCACCCTGGATACGCAGTATTTT. It translates to CASSTLDTQYF. The whole variable domain, filled in from reference TRBV9 and TRBJ2-3, reads DSGVTQTPKHLITATGQRVTLRCSPRSGDLSVYWYQQSLDQGLQFLIQYYNGEERAKGNILERFSAQQFPDLHSELNLSSLELGDSALYFCASSTLDTQYFGPGTRLTVL.

This clonotype was detected a few times. The V call is TRBV5-1, the J call TRBJ2-1, with D perhaps matching TRBD1 (6 bases). Trimming removed 4 bases from V and 0 bases from J, with 14 bases in between. The CDR3 has 16 amino acids. Germline V gives CDR1 SGHRS, CDR2 YFSETQ. The CDR3 region is CASSSSTGFSYNEQFF. The CDR3 coding sequence is TGCGCCAGCAGCAGCTCAACAGGGTTCTCCTACAATGAGCAGTTCTTC.

The chain combines TRBV2 with TRBJ1-5; D possibly corresponds to TRBD1 (5 bases). CDR3 length equals 15 residues. CDR1 SNHLY and CDR2 FYNNEI come from the germline V gene. Trimming took off 4 bases at V and 7 bases at J, with 17 bases between the two ends. The CDR3 sequence is CASSAIVGGFQPQHF. The CDR3 nucleotides are TGTGCCAGCAGTGCTATAGTGGGGGGTTTCCAGCCCCAGCATTTT. The full variable domain, completed using reference TRBV2 and TRBJ1-5, is EPEVTQTPSHQVTQMGQEVILRCVPISNHLYFYWYRQILGQKVEFLVSFYNNEISEKSEIFDDQFSVERPDGSNFTLKIRSTKLEDSAMYFCASSAIVGGFQPQHFGDGTRLSIL.

The chain joins TRBV9 to TRBJ2-3; D perhaps matches TRBD2 (5 bases). V was cut by 0 bases and J by 4 bases, with 15 bases left in between. CDR3 length: 16 residues. Germline CDR1 is SGDLS and CDR2 is YYNGEE. The CDR3 nucleotides are TGTGCCAGCAGCGTAGGGGCGGGTAGTCTTTCAGATACGCAGTATTTT. This encodes CASSVGAGSLSDTQYF.

A few counts support this clonotype. This chain connects TRBV29-1 to TRBJ2-1, with 10 positions matching TRBD2. V lost 3 bases and J lost 8; bases outside the gene matches: 10. This CDR3 contains 15 residues. Looked up from germline, CDR1 is SQVTM and CDR2 is ANQGSEA. For the CDR3, the DNA is TGCAGCGTTGATGAGGTCCTAGCGGGAGACTATGAGCAGTTCTTC. It translates to CSVDEVLAGDYEQFF.

This clonotype was seen a handful of times. This chain uses TRBV4-2 with TRBJ2-7, with 7 bases that match TRBD2. This CDR3 is built from 15 residues. The germline gives CDR1 LGHNA, CDR2 YNFKEQ. V lost 4 bases and J lost 0; bases outside the gene matches: 6. The CDR3 is CASSLSGPPSYEQYF. The CDR3 nucleotides read TGTGCCAGCAGCCTTAGCGGGCCTCCCTCCTACGAGCAGTACTTC.

This clonotype occurred many times. The chain links TRBV12-3 or TRBV12-4 to TRBJ2-7, with 7 bases aligning to TRBD1. The junction had 9 bases not matched to a gene; V was cut back by 5 bases and J by 2 bases. The CDR3 is 15 residues long. The CDR3 sequence is CASSPRTGRAYEQYF. The CDR3 nucleotides read TGTGCCAGCAGTCCCCGGACAGGTCGAGCCTACGAGCAGTACTTC.

This clonotype has at least ten counts. The gene calls are TRBV7-3 and TRBJ2-7, with no clear D. V was shortened by 1 base and J by 0 bases, with 10 bases between the two germline ends. Germline V lookup: CDR1 SGHTA, CDR2 FQGTGA. The CDR3 has 15 amino acids. The CDR3 coding sequence is TGTGCCAGCAGCTTAATCCCCGGGCCCTCCTACGAGCAGTACTTC. Protein product: CASSLIPGPSYEQYF. Looking up the rest from reference TRBV7-3 and TRBJ2-7 gives the full variable domain: GAGVSQTPSNKVTEKGKYVELRCDPISGHTALYWYRQSLGQGPEFLIYFQGTGAADDSGLPNDRFFAVRPEGSVSTLKIQRTERGDSAVYLCASSLIPGPSYEQYFGPGTRLTVT.

The V and J genes are TRBV25-1 and TRBJ2-5; TRBD1 matches 9 bases. This CDR3 has 17 residues. Germline loops: CDR1 MGHDK, CDR2 SYGVNS. The J segment lost 11 bases and the V segment lost 2 bases, leaving 18 bases of the junction unmatched. The DNA for the CDR3 is TGTGCCAGCAGTGAAGTACAGGGGGCTCCTTTCTACAATGAGCAGTACTTC. Translated, it gives CASSEVQGAPFYNEQYF. Looking up the rest from reference TRBV25-1 and TRBJ2-5 gives the full variable domain: EADIYQTPRYLVIGTGKKITLECSQTMGHDKMYWYQQDPGMELHLIHYSYGVNSTEKGDLSSESTVSRIRTEHFPLTLESARPSHTSQYLCASSEVQGAPFYNEQYFGPGTRLLVL.

This clonotype was seen only a few times. The genes are TRBV6-1 and TRBJ2-1; the D gene is possibly TRBD2 (5 bases). The V gene's germline CDR1 is MNHNS and CDR2 SASEGT. This CDR3 is 15 amino acids long. Trimming removed 2 bases from V and 0 bases from J, with 8 bases in between. CDR3 nucleotides: TGTGCCAGCAGTGAATTTGGGAGCTCCTACAATGAGCAGTTCTTC. It yields the protein CASSEFGSSYNEQFF.

This clonotype was seen many times. The V gene is TRBV29-1, the J gene TRBJ2-7; either TRBD1 or TRBD2 may supply D (5 bases each). The CDR3 runs to 11 residues. Trimming stripped 6 bases from V and 2 bases from J, with 8 bases between. From germline, CDR1 is SQVTM and CDR2 ANQGSEA. The CDR3 loop is CSVGTPYEQYF. DNA for the CDR3: TGCAGCGTGGGGACCCCCTACGAGCAGTACTTC.

In this sample, this clonotype turned up a few times. The genes are TRBV20-1 and TRBJ2-1, with no clear D. CDR3 length equals 12 residues. Germline V gives CDR1 DFQATT, CDR2 SNEGSKA (reference sequence). Trimming pared 5 bases from V and 10 bases from J, leaving 15 bases between. The CDR3 loop is CSAPNEAGEQFF. The CDR3 DNA reads TGCAGTGCTCCGAATGAGGCCGGGGAGCAGTTCTTC.

The V and J genes are TRBV2 and TRBJ2-7; D unclear. Deletions cut 5 bases from V and 2 bases from J, with 16 bases between. This CDR3 spans 15 amino acids. In germline, CDR1 is SNHLY, CDR2 FYNNEI. For the CDR3, the DNA is TGTGCCAGCAGTCGAAAGGGCAGTGGTCCCTACGAGCAGTACTTC. It codes for CASSRKGSGPYEQYF.

In its sample, this clonotype was seen once. A single base separates this from a much larger clone, so it may be a read error. The V call is TRBV7-2, the J call TRBJ2-6, with D hard to call. This CDR3 is built from 14 residues. Germline V gene data show CDR1 as SGHTA and CDR2 as FQGNSA. CDR3 protein: CAGSPTAGANVLTF. CDR3 nucleotides: TGTGCCGGCAGCCCGACGGCTGGGGCCAACGTCCTGACTTTC. The complete variable domain, with remaining parts taken from reference TRBV7-2 and TRBJ2-6, reads GAGVSQSPSNKVTEKGKDVELRCDPISGHTALYWYRQSLGQGLEFLIYFQGNSAPDKSGLPSDRFSAERTGGSVSTLTIQRTQQEDSAVYLCAGSPTAGANVLTFGAGSRLTVL.

This chain connects TRBV19 to TRBJ2-3; D is unresolved. The V end lost 6 bases, the J end lost 0 bases, and 13 bases lay between the germline ends. The CDR3 extends over 15 amino acids. CDR1 is LNHDA, CDR2 SQIVND, per germline (reference sequence). The DNA of the CDR3 is TGTGCCAGTAGGACGTACTCCTCTAGCACAGATACGCAGTATTTT. Its translation is CASRTYSSSTDTQYF.

A note on this clonotype: One junction end disagrees with the germline gene, perhaps due to a read error. The gene calls are TRBV13 and TRBJ1-3, with TRBD1 identical over 7 bases. Germline loops: CDR1 PRHDT, CDR2 FYEKMQ (reference sequence). The CDR3 has 15 amino acids. CDR3 sequence reads: CANSRGDSPGNTIYF. The CDR3 nucleotides read TGTGCCAACAGCCGCGGGGACAGCCCTGGAAACACCATATATTTT.

This clonotype appeared a few times. The J gene is TRBJ1-2, the V gene TRBV3-1; D remains unclear. The CDR3 spans 12 residues. Deletions cut 7 bases from V and 3 bases from J, with 9 bases between. The germline V gene has CDR1 LGHDT and CDR2 YNNKEL (reference sequence). This chain's CDR3 is CASTEGDYGYTF. CDR3 bases: TGTGCCAGCACCGAGGGCGACTATGGCTACACCTTC. Combining the CDR3 with reference TRBV3-1 and TRBJ1-2 gives the whole variable domain DTAVSQTPKYLVTQMGNDKSIKCEQNLGHDTMYWYKQDSKKFLKIMFSYNNKELIINETVPNRFSPKSPDKAHLNLHINSLELGDSAVYFCASTEGDYGYTFGSGTRLTVV.